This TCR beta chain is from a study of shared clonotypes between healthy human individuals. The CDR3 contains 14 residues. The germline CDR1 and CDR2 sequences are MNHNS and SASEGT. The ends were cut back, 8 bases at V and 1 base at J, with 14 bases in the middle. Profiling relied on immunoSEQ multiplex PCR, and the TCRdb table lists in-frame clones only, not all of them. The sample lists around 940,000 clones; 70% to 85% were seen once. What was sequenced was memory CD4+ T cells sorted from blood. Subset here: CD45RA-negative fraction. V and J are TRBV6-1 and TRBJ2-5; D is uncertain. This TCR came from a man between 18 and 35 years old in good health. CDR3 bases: TGTGCCAGCTCACGCGGACGAAGCCAAGAGACCCAGTACTTC. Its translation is CASSRGRSQETQYF.